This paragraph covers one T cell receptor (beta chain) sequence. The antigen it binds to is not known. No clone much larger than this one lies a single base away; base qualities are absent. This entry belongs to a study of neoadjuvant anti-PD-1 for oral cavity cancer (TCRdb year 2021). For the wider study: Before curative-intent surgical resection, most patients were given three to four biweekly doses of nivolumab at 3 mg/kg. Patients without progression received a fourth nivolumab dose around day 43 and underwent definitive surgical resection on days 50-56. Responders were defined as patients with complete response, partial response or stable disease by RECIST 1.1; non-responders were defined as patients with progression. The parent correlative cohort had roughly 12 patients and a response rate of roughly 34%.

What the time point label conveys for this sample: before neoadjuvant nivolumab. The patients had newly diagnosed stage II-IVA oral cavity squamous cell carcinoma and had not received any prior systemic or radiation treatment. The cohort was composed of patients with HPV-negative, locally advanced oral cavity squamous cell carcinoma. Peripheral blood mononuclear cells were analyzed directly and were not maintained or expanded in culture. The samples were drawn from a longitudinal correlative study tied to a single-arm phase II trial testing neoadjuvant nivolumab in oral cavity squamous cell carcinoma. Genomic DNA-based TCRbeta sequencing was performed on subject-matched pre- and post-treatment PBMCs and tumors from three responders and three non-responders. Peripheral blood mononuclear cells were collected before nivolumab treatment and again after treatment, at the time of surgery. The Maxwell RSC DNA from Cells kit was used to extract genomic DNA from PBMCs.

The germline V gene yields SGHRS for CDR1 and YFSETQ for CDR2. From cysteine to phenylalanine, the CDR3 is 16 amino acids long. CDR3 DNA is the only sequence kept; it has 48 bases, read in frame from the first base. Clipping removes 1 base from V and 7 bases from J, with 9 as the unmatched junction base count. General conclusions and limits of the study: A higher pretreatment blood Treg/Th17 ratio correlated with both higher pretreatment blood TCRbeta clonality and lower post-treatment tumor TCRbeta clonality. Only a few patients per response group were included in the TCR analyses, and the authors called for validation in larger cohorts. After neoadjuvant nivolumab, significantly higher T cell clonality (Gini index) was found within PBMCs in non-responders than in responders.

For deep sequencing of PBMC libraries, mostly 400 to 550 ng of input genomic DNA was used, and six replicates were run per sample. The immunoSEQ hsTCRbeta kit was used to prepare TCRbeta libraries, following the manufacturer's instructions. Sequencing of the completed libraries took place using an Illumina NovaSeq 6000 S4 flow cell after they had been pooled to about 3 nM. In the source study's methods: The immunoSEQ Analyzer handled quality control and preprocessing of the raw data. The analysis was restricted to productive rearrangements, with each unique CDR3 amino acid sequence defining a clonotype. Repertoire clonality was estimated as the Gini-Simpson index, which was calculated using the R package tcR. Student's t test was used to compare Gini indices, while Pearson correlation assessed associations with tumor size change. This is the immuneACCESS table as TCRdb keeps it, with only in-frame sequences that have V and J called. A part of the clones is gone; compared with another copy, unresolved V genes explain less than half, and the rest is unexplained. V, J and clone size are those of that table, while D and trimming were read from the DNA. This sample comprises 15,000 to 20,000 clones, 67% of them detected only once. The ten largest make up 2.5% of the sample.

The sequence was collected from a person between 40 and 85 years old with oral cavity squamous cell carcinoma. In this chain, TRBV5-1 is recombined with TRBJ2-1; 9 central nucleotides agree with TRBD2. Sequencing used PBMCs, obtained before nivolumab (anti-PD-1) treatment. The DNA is TGCGCCAGCAGCTTGATGCGGGAGGGCCAATGGAATGAGCAGTTCTTC. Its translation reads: CASSLMREGQWNEQFF. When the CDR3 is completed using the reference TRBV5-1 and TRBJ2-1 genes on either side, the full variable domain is KAGVTQTPRYLIKTRGQQVTLSCSPISGHRSVSWYQQTPGQGLQFLFEYFSETQRNKGNFPGRFSGRQFSNSRSEMNVSTLELGDSALYLCASSLMREGQWNEQFFGPGTRLTVL.